This T cell receptor (beta chain) was retrieved from a study of blood T cells in healthy people across ages. PCR was performed a second time for roughly 7 to 11 cycles using a sample-barcoded 5' primer and a J-beta primer mix. From the 5' RACE reads, TCRdb called clonotypes with MiXCR, one entry per CDR3 protein. The sample carries about 1.4 million distinct CDR3 sequences, roughly 59% recorded once. The V and J ends lost 5 bases and 7 bases, in that order; junction bases with no gene match: 13. Germline loops: CDR1 SGHTA, CDR2 FQGNSA. This CDR3 contains 16 residues. The specimen was blood. The chain uses TRBV7-2 and TRBJ2-2; 7 bases align to TRBD2. The sequence derives from a young man in good health. CDR3 loop: CASSQPGLGGSGELFF. The CDR3 nucleotides are TGTGCCAGCAGCCAGCCAGGACTAGGAGGGAGCGGGGAGCTGTTTTTT. Looking up the rest from reference TRBV7-2 and TRBJ2-2 gives the full variable domain: GAGVSQSPSNKVTEKGKDVELRCDPISGHTALYWYRQSLGQGLEFLIYFQGNSAPDKSGLPSDRFSAERTGGSVSTLTIQRTQQEDSAVYLCASSQPGLGGSGELFFGEGSRLTVL.